This T cell receptor (beta chain) originates from a study of shared clonotypes between healthy human individuals. Study context: There were three CD4 naive, three CD4 memory, two CD8 naive and one CD8 memory plates per donor.

As regards this clone: Its specificity is not known. A read error may account for a junction end that differs from germline.

CD45RO-negative, CCR7-selected cells formed the naive CD8 fraction, which excluded terminally differentiated effector memory CD45RA+ cells. The CDR3 has 14 amino acids. CDR1 GTSNPN and CDR2 SVGIG come from the germline V gene (reference sequence). Regarding the study as a whole: In having few donors, the study represented limited genetic and exposure-history diversity. Tissue TCR repertoires likely differ from these blood-only repertoires.

Original processing notes: Filtering differed for immunoSEQ, which gave only junction sequences without quality scores. Measured with immunoSEQ multiplex PCR; TCRdb has only the in-frame clones, and not every one. Clonal size and the V and J genes are those of that table, whereas D and trimming came from the DNA. Seen here are under 2,000,000 clones, less than 95% observed once, and the top ten hold less than 1.5%. V and J are TRBV30 and TRBJ2-1, with 7 bases matching TRBD2. This clonotype was obtained from a man aged 18 to 29 in good health. Specimen: naive CD8+ T cells sorted from blood. CDR3 coding DNA: TGTGCCTGGAGTTTCCCAGCGGGGCGGGATGATTGGGTCTTC. Its protein is CAWSFPAGRDDWVF.